This TCR beta chain appears in the sequencing data of a study of T cells expressing NK-cell markers. In the study overall: Underlying the TCR beta repertoires were sorted CD3+CD56+NKG2C+, CD3+CD56+NKG2C- and CD3+CD56-NKG2C+ T cells. Broader study findings: The contribution of dominant NKG2C+ clonotypes to CD8+ T cells in about six donors was 1.0-7.0%. The leading position in the CD3+CD56-NKG2C+ fraction of several donors also went to these clonotypes.

The CDR3 runs to 18 residues. Per germline, CDR1 MNHNS and CDR2 SASEGT. TCRdb re-called the 5' RACE reads; one entry per CDR3 protein, DNA not given. The sample table includes around 260,000 distinct CDR3 sequences. A remark on this clonotype: Its antigen is not known.

The sample was blood T cells: a sorted CD56 or NKG2C T cell subset, CD4+ or CD8+ T cells, or bulk PBMC T cells (not recorded which). The source is a woman aged 18 to 75 in good health. V is TRBV6-1 and J is TRBJ2-2; TCRdb's D call of TRBD1 is untestable without DNA. CDR3: CASKPRLAKGEGTGELFF.